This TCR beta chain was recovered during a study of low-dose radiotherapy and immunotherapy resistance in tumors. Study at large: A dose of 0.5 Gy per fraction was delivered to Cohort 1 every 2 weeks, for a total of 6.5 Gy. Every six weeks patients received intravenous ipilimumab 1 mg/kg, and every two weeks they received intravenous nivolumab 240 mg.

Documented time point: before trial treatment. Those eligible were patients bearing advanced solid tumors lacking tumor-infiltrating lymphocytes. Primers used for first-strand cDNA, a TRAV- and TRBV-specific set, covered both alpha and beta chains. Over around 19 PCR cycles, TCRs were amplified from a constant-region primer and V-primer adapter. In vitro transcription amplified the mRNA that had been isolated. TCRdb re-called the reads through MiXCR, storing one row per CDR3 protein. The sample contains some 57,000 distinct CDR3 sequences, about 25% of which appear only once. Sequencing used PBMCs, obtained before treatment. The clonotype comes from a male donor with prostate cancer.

CDR3 amino acids: CASSWTFSTDTQYF. DNA for the CDR3: TGTGCCAGCAGTTGGACATTCAGCACAGATACGCAGTATTTT. This sequence joins TRBV6-2 or TRBV6-3 and TRBJ2-3; a weak D match, TRBD1 (5 bases). Trimming pared 4 bases from V and 0 bases from J, leaving 8 bases between. CDR3 length: 14 amino acids. The V gene's germline CDR1 is MNHEY and CDR2 SVGEGT.